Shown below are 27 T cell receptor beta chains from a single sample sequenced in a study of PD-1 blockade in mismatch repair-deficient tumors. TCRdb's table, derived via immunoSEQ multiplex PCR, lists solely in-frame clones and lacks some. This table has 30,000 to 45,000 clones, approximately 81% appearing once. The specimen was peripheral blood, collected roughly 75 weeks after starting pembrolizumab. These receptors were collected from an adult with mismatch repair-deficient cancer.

CDR3 DNA sequence: TGTGCCAGCAGCCATTCGGGGGCCTACGAGCAGTACTTC. Translation gives CASSHSGAYEQYF. The chain carries TRBV14 and TRBJ2-7; maybe TRBD2 (6 bases). CDR3 length equals 13 residues. The germline V gene encodes CDR1 SGHDN and CDR2 FVKESK. Trimming shortened V by 3 bases and J by 2 bases, and 8 bases separated the two germline ends.

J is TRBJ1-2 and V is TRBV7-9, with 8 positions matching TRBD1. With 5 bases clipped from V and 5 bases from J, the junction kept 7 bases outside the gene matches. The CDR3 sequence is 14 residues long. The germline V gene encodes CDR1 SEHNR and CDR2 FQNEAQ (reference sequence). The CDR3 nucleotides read TGTGCCAGCAGCCTAGACAGGGGCCTGTATGGCTACACCTTC. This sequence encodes CASSLDRGLYGYTF.

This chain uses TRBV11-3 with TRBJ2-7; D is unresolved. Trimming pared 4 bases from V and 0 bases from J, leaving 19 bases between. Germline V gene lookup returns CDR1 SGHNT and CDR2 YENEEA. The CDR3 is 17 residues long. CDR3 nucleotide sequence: TGTGCCAGCAGCTCCCTTTCCGGTACCGGAACCTCCTACGAGCAGTACTTC. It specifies CASSSLSGTGTSYEQYF.

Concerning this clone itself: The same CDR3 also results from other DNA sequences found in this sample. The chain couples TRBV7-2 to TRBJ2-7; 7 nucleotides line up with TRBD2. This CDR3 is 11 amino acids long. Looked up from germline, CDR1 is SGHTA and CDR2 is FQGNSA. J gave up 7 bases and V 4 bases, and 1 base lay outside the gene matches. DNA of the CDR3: TGTGCCAGCAGCTGGGGACTAGAGCAGTACTTC. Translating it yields CASSWGLEQYF.

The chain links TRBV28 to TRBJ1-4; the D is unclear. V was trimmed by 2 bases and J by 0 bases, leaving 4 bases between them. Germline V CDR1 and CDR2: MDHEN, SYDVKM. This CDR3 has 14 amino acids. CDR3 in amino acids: CASSLQATNEKLFF. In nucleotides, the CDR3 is TGTGCCAGCAGTTTACAGGCAACTAATGAAAAACTGTTTTTT.

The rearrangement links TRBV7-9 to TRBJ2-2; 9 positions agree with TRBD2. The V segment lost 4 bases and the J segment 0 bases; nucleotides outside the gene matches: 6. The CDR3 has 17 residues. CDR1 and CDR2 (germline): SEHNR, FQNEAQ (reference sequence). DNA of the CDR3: TGTGCCAGCAGCTCCCTGCGGGGGGGGGCGAACACCGGGGAGCTGTTTTTT. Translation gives CASSSLRGGANTGELFF.

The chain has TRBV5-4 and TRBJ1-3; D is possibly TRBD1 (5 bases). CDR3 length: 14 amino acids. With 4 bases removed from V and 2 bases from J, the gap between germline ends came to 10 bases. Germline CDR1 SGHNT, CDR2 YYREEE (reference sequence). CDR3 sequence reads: CASSPGTTGNTIYF. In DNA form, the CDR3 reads TGTGCCAGCAGCCCCGGGACTACTGGAAACACCATATATTTT.

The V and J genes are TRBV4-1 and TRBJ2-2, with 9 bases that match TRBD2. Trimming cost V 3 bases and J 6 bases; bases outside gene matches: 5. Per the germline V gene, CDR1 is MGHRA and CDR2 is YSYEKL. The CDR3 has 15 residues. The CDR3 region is CASSQVSGRSGELFF. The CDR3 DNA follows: TGCGCCAGCAGCCAGGTCAGCGGGAGGTCCGGGGAGCTGTTTTTT.

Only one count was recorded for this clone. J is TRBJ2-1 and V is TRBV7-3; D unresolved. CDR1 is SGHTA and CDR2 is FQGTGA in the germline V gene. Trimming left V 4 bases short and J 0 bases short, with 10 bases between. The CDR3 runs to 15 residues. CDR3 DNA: TGTGCCAGCAGCTCTTATCCCACCTCCTACAATGAGCAGTTCTTC. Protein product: CASSSYPTSYNEQFF.

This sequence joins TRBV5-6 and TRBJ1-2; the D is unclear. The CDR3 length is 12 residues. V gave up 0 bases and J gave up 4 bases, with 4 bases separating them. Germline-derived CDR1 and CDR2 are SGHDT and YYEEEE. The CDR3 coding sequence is TGTGCCAGCAGCTTGGACAGCTATGGCTACACCTTC. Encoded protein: CASSLDSYGYTF.

CDR3 DNA sequence: TGTGCCAGCAGGGAGGGGTTGGAGCAGTACTTC. Protein sequence: CASREGLEQYF. The chain recombines TRBV25-1 with TRBJ2-7, with D tentatively TRBD2 (6 bases). CDR3 length equals 11 residues. Germline-derived CDR1 and CDR2 are MGHDK and SYGVNS. The V gene lost 6 bases and the J gene lost 7 bases, with 10 bases spanning the gap.

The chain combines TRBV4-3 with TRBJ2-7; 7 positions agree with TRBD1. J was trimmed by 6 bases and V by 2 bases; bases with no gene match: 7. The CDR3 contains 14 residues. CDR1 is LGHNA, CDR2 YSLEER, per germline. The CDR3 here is CASSQRAGGSEQYF. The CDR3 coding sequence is TGCGCCAGCAGCCAACGGGCAGGGGGAAGCGAGCAGTACTTC.

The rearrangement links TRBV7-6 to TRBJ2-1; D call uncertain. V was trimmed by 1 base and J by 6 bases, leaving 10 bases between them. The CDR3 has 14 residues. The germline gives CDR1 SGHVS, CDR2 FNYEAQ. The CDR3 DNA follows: TGTGCCAGCAGCTTAGTACAAAACGGCAATGAGCAGTTCTTC. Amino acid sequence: CASSLVQNGNEQFF.

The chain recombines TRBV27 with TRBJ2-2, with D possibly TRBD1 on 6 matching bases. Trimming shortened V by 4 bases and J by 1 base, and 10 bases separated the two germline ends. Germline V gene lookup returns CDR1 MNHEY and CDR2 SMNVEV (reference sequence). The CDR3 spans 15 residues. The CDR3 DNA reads TGTGCCAGCAGTTATCAGACAGGGAACACCGGGGAGCTGTTTTTT. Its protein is CASSYQTGNTGELFF.

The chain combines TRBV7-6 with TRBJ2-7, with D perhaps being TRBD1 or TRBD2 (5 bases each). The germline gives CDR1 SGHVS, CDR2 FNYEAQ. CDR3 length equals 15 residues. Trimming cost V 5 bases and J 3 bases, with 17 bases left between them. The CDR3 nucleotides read TGTGCCAGCAGCCATACCCGGGACGGCAACTACGAGCAGTACTTC. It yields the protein CASSHTRDGNYEQYF.

Here the CDR3 DNA reads TGTGCCAGCACTCTTGGGACCGGGACTAGAGGAGAGACCCAGTACTTC. It encodes CASTLGTGTRGETQYF. The V call is TRBV2, the J call TRBJ2-5; 8 bases match TRBD2. Trimming took 7 bases from V and 4 from J; bases not matched to a gene: 14. Germline-derived CDR1 and CDR2 are SNHLY and FYNNEI. This CDR3 is 16 amino acids long. Variable domain in full (rest from reference TRBV2 and TRBJ2-5): EPEVTQTPSHQVTQMGQEVILRCVPISNHLYFYWYRQILGQKVEFLVSFYNNEISEKSEIFDDQFSVERPDGSNFTLKIRSTKLEDSAMYFCASTLGTGTRGETQYFGPGTRLLVL.

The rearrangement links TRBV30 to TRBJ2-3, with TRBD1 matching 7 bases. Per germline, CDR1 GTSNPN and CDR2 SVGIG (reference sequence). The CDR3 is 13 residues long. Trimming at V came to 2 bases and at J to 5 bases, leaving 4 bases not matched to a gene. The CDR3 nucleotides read TGTGCCTGGAGTAGGGGGCTGGAAGATACGCAGTATTTT. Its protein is CAWSRGLEDTQYF. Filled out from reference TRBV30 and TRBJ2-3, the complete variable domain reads SQTIHQWPATLVQPVGSPLSLECTVEGTSNPNLYWYRQAAGRGLQLLFYSVGIGQISSEVPQNLSASRPQDRQFILSSKKLLLSDSGFYLCAWSRGLEDTQYFGPGTRLTVL.

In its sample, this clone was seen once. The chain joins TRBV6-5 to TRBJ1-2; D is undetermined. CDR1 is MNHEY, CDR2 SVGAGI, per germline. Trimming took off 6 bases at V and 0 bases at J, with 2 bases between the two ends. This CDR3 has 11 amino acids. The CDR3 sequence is CASRTNYGYTF. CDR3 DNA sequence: TGTGCCAGCAGGACTAACTATGGCTACACCTTC.

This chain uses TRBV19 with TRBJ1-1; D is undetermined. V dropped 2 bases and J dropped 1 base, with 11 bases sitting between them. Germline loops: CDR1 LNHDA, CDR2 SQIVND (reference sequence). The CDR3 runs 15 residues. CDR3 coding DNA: TGTGCCAGTAGTATAAGCGGGTCGGCGAACACTGAAGCTTTCTTT. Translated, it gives CASSISGSANTEAFF. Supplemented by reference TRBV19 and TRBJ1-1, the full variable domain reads DGGITQSPKYLFRKEGQNVTLSCEQNLNHDAMYWYRQDPGQGLRLIYYSQIVNDFQKGDIAEGYSVSREKKESFPLTVTSAQKNPTAFYLCASSISGSANTEAFFGQGTRLTVV.

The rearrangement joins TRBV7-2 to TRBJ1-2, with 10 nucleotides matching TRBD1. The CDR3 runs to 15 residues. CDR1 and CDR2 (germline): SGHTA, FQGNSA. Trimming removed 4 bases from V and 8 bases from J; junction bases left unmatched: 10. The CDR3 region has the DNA TGTGCCAGCAGCTGGAATGTTGGGACAGGGGTCGGCTACACCTTC. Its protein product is CASSWNVGTGVGYTF.

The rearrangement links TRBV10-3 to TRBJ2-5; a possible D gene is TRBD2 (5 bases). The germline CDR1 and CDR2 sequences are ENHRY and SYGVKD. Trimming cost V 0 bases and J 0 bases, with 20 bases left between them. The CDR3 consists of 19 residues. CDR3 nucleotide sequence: TGTGCCATCAGTGAGTCCCACTCTTCCAGCGGAAAAGACCAAGAGACCCAGTACTTC. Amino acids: CAISESHSSSGKDQETQYF.

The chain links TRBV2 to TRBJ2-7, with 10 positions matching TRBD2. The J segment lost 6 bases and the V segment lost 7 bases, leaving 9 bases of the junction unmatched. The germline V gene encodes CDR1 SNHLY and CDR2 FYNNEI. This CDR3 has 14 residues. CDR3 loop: CASMLAGVISEQYF. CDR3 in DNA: TGTGCCAGCATGCTAGCGGGAGTAATTTCCGAGCAGTACTTC.

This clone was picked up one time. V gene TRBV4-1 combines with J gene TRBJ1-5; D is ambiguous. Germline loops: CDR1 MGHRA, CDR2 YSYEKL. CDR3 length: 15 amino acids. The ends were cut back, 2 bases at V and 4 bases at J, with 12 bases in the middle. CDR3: CASSQPGYQNQPQHF. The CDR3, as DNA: TGCGCCAGCAGCCAACCGGGGTACCAGAATCAGCCCCAGCATTTT.

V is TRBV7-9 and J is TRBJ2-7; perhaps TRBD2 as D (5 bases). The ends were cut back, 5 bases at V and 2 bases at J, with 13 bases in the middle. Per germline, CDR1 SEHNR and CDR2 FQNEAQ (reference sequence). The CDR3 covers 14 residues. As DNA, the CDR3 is TGTGCCAGCAGCCCCCGGGCCGGGGCCTACGAGCAGTACTTC. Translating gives CASSPRAGAYEQYF.

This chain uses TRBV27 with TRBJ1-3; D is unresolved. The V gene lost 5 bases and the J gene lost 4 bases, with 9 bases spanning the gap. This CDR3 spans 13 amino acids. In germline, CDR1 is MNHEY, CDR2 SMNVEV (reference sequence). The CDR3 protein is CASSLQQGNTIYF. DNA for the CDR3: TGTGCCAGCAGTCTCCAGCAAGGAAACACCATATATTTT.

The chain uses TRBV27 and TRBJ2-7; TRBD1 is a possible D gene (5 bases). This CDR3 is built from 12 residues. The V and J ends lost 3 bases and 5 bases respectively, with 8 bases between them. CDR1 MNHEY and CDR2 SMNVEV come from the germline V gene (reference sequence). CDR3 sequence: CASSFPGNEQYF. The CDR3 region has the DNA TGTGCCAGCAGTTTCCCAGGGAACGAGCAGTACTTC.

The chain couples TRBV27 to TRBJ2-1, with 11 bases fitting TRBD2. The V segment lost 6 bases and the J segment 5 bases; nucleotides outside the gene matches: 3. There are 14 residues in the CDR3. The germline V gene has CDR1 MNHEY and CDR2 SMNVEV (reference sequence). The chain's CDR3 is CASSRLAGNNEQFF. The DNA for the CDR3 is TGTGCCAGCAGCAGACTAGCGGGAAACAATGAGCAGTTCTTC.